The 9 T cell receptor beta chains presented below share a single source sample, sequenced in a study of blood T cell repertoires in COVID-19. Repertoires were generated with immunoSEQ multiplex PCR, while TCRdb's copy carries only in-frame clones and drops some. Of 230,000 or so clones detected, 90% appear once; the ten largest clones hold under 2.5%. The sample was peripheral blood. The receptors were sampled from a woman aged 55 to 70 with COVID-19, enrolled during active disease.

The rearrangement uses TRBV5-5 and TRBJ1-4; D not resolved. Trimming shortened V by 1 base and J by 0 bases, and 10 bases separated the two germline ends. The CDR3 extends over 16 amino acids. CDR1 and CDR2 from the germline V gene are SGHKS and YYEKEE (reference sequence). The CDR3 spells CASSLLSLATNEKLFF. The CDR3 DNA sequence: TGTGCCAGCAGCTTGCTGTCCCTAGCAACTAATGAAAAACTGTTTTTT.

This clone was found a few times. This chain connects TRBV11-1 to TRBJ2-7, with D possibly matching TRBD2 (6 bases). This CDR3 spans 16 amino acids. Germline-derived CDR1 and CDR2 are SGHAT and FQDESV (reference sequence). V was clipped by 0 bases and J by 0 bases, with 12 bases between them. The DNA of the CDR3 is TGTGCCAGCAGCTTAGCGGGAGGTGGGGGCTCCTACGAGCAGTACTTC. Residues: CASSLAGGGGSYEQYF.

The chain uses TRBV11-2 and TRBJ1-1, with TRBD1 matching 7 bases. The germline gives CDR1 SGHAT, CDR2 FQNNGV. The ends lost 1 base at V and 1 base at J; junction bases unmatched: 9. This CDR3 region has 17 residues. The CDR3 sequence: CASSLGGTVGKNTEAFF. The CDR3 bases are TGTGCCAGCAGCTTAGGGGGGACAGTTGGGAAGAACACTGAAGCTTTCTTT.

Here the CDR3 DNA reads TGTGCCACCCGGACAGGGGCGGTCGGAAACACCATATATTTT. The encoded protein is CATRTGAVGNTIYF. The chain combines TRBV19 with TRBJ1-3; 9 bases match TRBD1. There are 14 residues in the CDR3. CDR1 is LNHDA and CDR2 is SQIVND in the germline V gene (reference sequence). V lost 10 bases and J lost 4; bases outside the gene matches: 8.

In nucleotides, the CDR3 is TGTGCCAGCAGTTCCCATCTCGTGGCGAACACTGAAGCTTTCTTT. As protein: CASSSHLVANTEAFF. The J gene is TRBJ1-1, the V gene TRBV6-2 or TRBV6-3; D gene unclear. CDR3 length: 15 residues. The germline CDR1 and CDR2 sequences are MNHEY and SVGEGT. Trimming took 4 bases from V and 1 from J, leaving 13 bases between them.

This clone was found a few times. The chain combines TRBV2 with TRBJ1-4, with TRBD1 matching 9 bases. After removal of 5 bases from V and 14 bases from J, the junction contained 9 bases not matched to a gene. Germline loops: CDR1 SNHLY, CDR2 FYNNEI. This CDR3 is 13 amino acids long. The CDR3 spells CASSRSQGAVLFF. In DNA form, the CDR3 reads TGTGCCAGCAGTCGCTCACAGGGGGCGGTGCTGTTTTTT.

The chain links TRBV23-1 to TRBJ1-3, with 7 bases identical to TRBD1. TRBV23-1 falls under the ORF class, with uncertain function. CDR3 length: 15 residues. The V segment lost 9 bases and the J segment 0 bases; nucleotides outside the gene matches: 8. CDR3 region: CARPDRVGSGNTIYF. CDR3 DNA: TGCGCCAGACCCGACAGGGTGGGCTCTGGAAACACCATATATTTT.

The chain links TRBV5-1 to TRBJ1-6; D not resolved. The V gene's germline CDR1 is SGHRS and CDR2 YFSETQ. This CDR3 contains 12 residues. Between the trimmed V and J ends, which lost 2 bases and 10 bases, there was a span of 7 bases. The CDR3 bases are TGCGCCAGCAGCTTAGGTAGCTCACCCCTCCACTTT. Encoded protein: CASSLGSSPLHF.

This clone was seen just once. The rearrangement links TRBV18 to TRBJ1-2; D remains ambiguous. The germline V gene encodes CDR1 KGHSH and CDR2 LQKENI. Trimming stripped 3 bases from V and 4 bases from J, with 9 bases between. This CDR3 has 13 amino acids. As DNA, the CDR3 is TGTGCCAGCTCACCTAGCGCAGCCTATGGCTACACCTTC. It codes for CASSPSAAYGYTF.